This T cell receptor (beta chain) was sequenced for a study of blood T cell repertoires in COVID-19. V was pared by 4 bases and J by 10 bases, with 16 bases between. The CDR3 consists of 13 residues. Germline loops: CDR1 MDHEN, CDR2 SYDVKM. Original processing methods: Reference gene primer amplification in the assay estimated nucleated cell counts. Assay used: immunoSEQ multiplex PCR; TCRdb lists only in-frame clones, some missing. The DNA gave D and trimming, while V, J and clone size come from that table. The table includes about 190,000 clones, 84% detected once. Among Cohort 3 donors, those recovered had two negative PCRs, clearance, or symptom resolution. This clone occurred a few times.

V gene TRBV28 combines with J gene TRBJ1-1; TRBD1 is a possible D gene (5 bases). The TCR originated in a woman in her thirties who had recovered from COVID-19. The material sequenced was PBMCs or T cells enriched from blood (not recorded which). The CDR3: CASSSPPGVTAFF. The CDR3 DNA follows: TGTGCCAGCAGTTCCCCCCCGGGGGTAACAGCTTTCTTT.